This entry lists 25 T cell receptor beta chains sequenced from one sample in a study of T cell responses to AZD1222 COVID-19 vaccine. Measured with immunoSEQ multiplex PCR; TCRdb has only the in-frame clones, and not every one. The sample carries approximately 150,000 clones, around 89% recorded once. The source material was peripheral blood, sampled on day 0 of AZD1222 vaccination. These receptors were taken from an adult in good health.

The genes are TRBV6-1 and TRBJ2-2; unclear D gene. The CDR3 is 15 residues long. Germline V lookup: CDR1 MNHNS, CDR2 SASEGT. The V gene lost 1 base and the J gene lost 6 bases, with 12 bases spanning the gap. CDR3 residues: CASSEVLPPSGELFF. The CDR3 DNA reads as TGTGCCAGCAGTGAAGTCTTGCCCCCGTCCGGGGAGCTGTTTTTT.

V is TRBV5-4 and J is TRBJ2-7; possible D gene TRBD1, 5 bases. This CDR3 comprises 15 residues. The V gene lost 6 bases and the J gene lost 0 bases, with 16 bases spanning the gap. The germline gives CDR1 SGHNT, CDR2 YYREEE (reference sequence). CDR3 in DNA: TGTGCCAGCACCGGAGATGCGCAGGGCTCCTACGAGCAGTACTTC. As protein: CASTGDAQGSYEQYF.

CDR3 nucleotides: TGTGCCAGCACTTTAGGGAATCAGCCCCAGCATTTT. This gives the protein CASTLGNQPQHF. The J gene is TRBJ1-5, the V gene TRBV2, with D unclear. V gave up 7 bases and J gave up 4 bases, with 8 bases separating them. This CDR3 is 12 amino acids long. Germline V gene data show CDR1 as SNHLY and CDR2 as FYNNEI.

On this clone: The same CDR3 can be traced to other DNA sequences in this sample. The J gene is TRBJ2-1, the V gene TRBV7-3; TRBD2 agrees at 7 bases. Germline V CDR1 and CDR2: SGHTA, FQGTGA. J gave up 4 bases and V 4 bases, and 1 base lay outside the gene matches. The CDR3 spans 13 residues. CDR3 sequence reads: CASSSGGYNEQFF. DNA of the CDR3: TGTGCCAGCAGCTCGGGAGGTTACAATGAGCAGTTCTTC.

V gene TRBV6-5 combines with J gene TRBJ2-2, with 10 bases matching TRBD1. J gave up 6 bases and V 6 bases, and 7 bases lay outside the gene matches. This CDR3 contains 15 residues. Germline lookup yields CDR1 MNHEY and CDR2 SVGAGI. CDR3 loop: CASRATGTGAGELFF. CDR3 bases: TGTGCCAGCAGAGCGACCGGGACAGGGGCCGGGGAGCTGTTTTTT.

J is TRBJ2-4 and V is TRBV5-4; the D call may be TRBD1 or TRBD2 (6 bases each). V lost 0 bases and J lost 3, with 13 bases in between. Germline lookup yields CDR1 SGHNT and CDR2 YYREEE (reference sequence). The CDR3 is made up of 16 amino acids. The CDR3 bases are TGTGCCAGCAGCTTGGCCGAGGGGGAGGACAAAAACATTCAGTACTTC. It codes for CASSLAEGEDKNIQYF.

This chain links TRBV11-3 with TRBJ1-1; D might be TRBD1 (6 bases). V lost 1 base to trimming and J lost 11 bases, with 17 bases between them. Per the germline V gene, CDR1 is SGHNT and CDR2 is YENEEA. The CDR3 extends over 14 amino acids. CDR3 DNA: TGTGCCAGCAGCTTAGTAGACAGGTTCCAAGCGGCTTTCTTT. Translation: CASSLVDRFQAAFF. The full variable domain, with the rest looked up from reference TRBV11-3 and TRBJ1-1, is EAGVVQSPRYKIIEKKQPVAFWCNPISGHNTLYWYLQNLGQGPELLIRYENEEAVDDSQLPKDRFSAERLKGVDSTLKIQPAELGDSAVYLCASSLVDRFQAAFFGQGTRLTVV.

This sequence joins TRBV9 and TRBJ2-1; 8 bases align to TRBD1. CDR1 is SGDLS, CDR2 YYNGEE, per germline. Germline trimming cut 0 bases from V and 7 bases from J; bases unmatched to any gene: 9. The CDR3 is 16 residues long. CDR3 loop: CASSVVLGTGHNEQFF. The CDR3 region has the DNA TGTGCCAGCAGCGTAGTGCTAGGGACAGGCCATAATGAGCAGTTCTTC.

The chain recombines TRBV2 with TRBJ1-1; 9 nucleotides align to TRBD1. Germline CDR1 reads SNHLY; CDR2 reads FYNNEI. The ends lost 5 bases at V and 5 bases at J; junction bases unmatched: 9. The CDR3 has 15 residues. CDR3 nucleotides: TGTGCCAGCAGTCTGAGGGGACAGGGTATAACTGAAGCTTTCTTT. Translation: CASSLRGQGITEAFF.

The chain recombines TRBV2 with TRBJ1-1; D may be TRBD1 (5 bases). Germline lookup yields CDR1 SNHLY and CDR2 FYNNEI. The CDR3 loop spans 13 amino acids. The ends were cut back, 6 bases at V and 3 bases at J, with 11 bases in the middle. CDR3 residues: CASSQTGHTEAFF. The CDR3 DNA reads as TGTGCCAGCAGCCAAACGGGGCACACTGAAGCTTTCTTT.

The chain is built from TRBV13 and TRBJ2-3; unclear D gene. Germline CDR1 and CDR2: PRHDT and FYEKMQ (reference sequence). The CDR3 spans 11 residues. Between the trimmed V and J ends, which lost 6 bases and 4 bases, there was a span of 5 bases. The CDR3 spells CASRQADTQYF. DNA for the CDR3: TGTGCCAGCAGGCAAGCAGATACGCAGTATTTT.

This chain joins TRBV6-4 and TRBJ1-2; TRBD1 aligns across 7 bases. The CDR3 consists of 14 residues. Germline V gene sequence: CDR1 MRHNA, CDR2 SNTAGT. The V segment lost 0 bases and the J segment 7 bases; nucleotides outside the gene matches: 5. CDR3: CASSDSSTGAGYTF. CDR3 bases: TGTGCCAGCAGTGACTCGAGCACAGGGGCTGGCTACACCTTC.

Here the CDR3 reads CAISERGQTNQPQHF. The CDR3 nucleotides are TGTGCCATCAGTGAGCGGGGACAGACCAATCAGCCCCAGCATTTT. The chain is built from TRBV10-3 and TRBJ1-5; TRBD1 matches at 7 bases. Germline CDR1 and CDR2: ENHRY and SYGVKD. V gave up 2 bases and J gave up 3 bases; unmatched junction bases: 4. The CDR3 has 15 amino acids.

This clone turned up a few times. This chain connects TRBV27 to TRBJ2-3; no definite D call. The CDR3 is 11 residues long. Between the trimmed V and J ends, which lost 8 bases and 2 bases, there was a span of 5 bases. The germline gives CDR1 MNHEY, CDR2 SMNVEV (reference sequence). The chain's CDR3 is CASRYTDTQYF. The CDR3 DNA is TGTGCCAGCCGCTACACAGATACGCAGTATTTT.

This chain joins TRBV11-3 and TRBJ2-2; D is uncertain. Germline V lookup: CDR1 SGHNT, CDR2 YENEEA. The CDR3 is made up of 15 amino acids. V gave up 1 base and J gave up 0 bases, with 6 bases separating them. CDR3 loop: CASSLVNPNTGELFF. The DNA of the CDR3 is TGTGCCAGCAGCTTAGTAAATCCGAACACCGGGGAGCTGTTTTTT. The whole variable domain, filled in from reference TRBV11-3 and TRBJ2-2, reads EAGVVQSPRYKIIEKKQPVAFWCNPISGHNTLYWYLQNLGQGPELLIRYENEEAVDDSQLPKDRFSAERLKGVDSTLKIQPAELGDSAVYLCASSLVNPNTGELFFGEGSRLTVL.

V and J are TRBV20-1 and TRBJ2-7; D is perhaps TRBD1 or TRBD2 (5 bases each). There are 10 residues in the CDR3. Germline CDR1 and CDR2: DFQATT and SNEGSKA (reference sequence). Trimming stripped 8 bases from V and 6 bases from J, with 11 bases between. The CDR3 here is CSRTGGEQYF. The CDR3 DNA follows: TGCAGTAGAACAGGAGGCGAGCAGTACTTC.

V is TRBV27 and J is TRBJ2-7; 11 nucleotides agree with TRBD2. J gave up 2 bases and V 2 bases, and 2 bases lay outside the gene matches. This CDR3 has 15 residues. Germline V gene data show CDR1 as MNHEY and CDR2 as SMNVEV (reference sequence). The CDR3 DNA is TGTGCCAGCAGTTTAATAGCGGGAGGGCCCTACGAGCAGTACTTC. Translated: CASSLIAGGPYEQYF.

The rearrangement links TRBV6-5 to TRBJ1-2; D not resolved. The V end lost 0 bases, the J end lost 4 bases, and 9 bases lay between the germline ends. Germline V CDR1 and CDR2: MNHEY, SVGAGI. The CDR3 has 14 residues. The CDR3 here is CASSYSAEGYGYTF. DNA of the CDR3: TGTGCCAGCAGTTACTCGGCGGAGGGCTATGGCTACACCTTC.

This chain links TRBV6-1 with TRBJ2-1, with TRBD2 matching over 9 bases. Unmatched junction bases numbered 8, after V lost 2 bases and J lost 6 bases. Germline V gives CDR1 MNHNS, CDR2 SASEGT. The CDR3 consists of 16 residues. The CDR3 nucleotides read TGTGCCAGCAGTGAATCTCCCAGCGGGAGGTTCAATGAGCAGTTCTTC. This sequence encodes CASSESPSGRFNEQFF.

The J gene is TRBJ1-3, the V gene TRBV30; D uncertain. Germline V gene data show CDR1 as GTSNPN and CDR2 as SVGIG (reference sequence). This CDR3 has 13 amino acids. V lost 5 bases to trimming and J lost 3 bases, with 11 bases between them. CDR3 amino acids: CAWDHQVGNTIYF. The CDR3 DNA is TGTGCCTGGGATCACCAGGTTGGAAACACCATATATTTT.

This clone was counted once. This rearrangement joins TRBV21-1 to TRBJ2-7; the table's D call of TRBD2 was not tested on the DNA. TRBV21-1 is recorded as a pseudogene. The CDR3 loop spans 15 amino acids. The CDR3, as DNA: TGTGCCAGCAGCAAAGGGGAGACTGATACCTACGAGCAGTACTTC. Translated: CASSKGETDTYEQYF.

The chain joins TRBV4-2 to TRBJ1-1, with 10 bases lining up with TRBD1. Trimming removed 5 bases from V and 5 bases from J; junction bases left unmatched: 8. The CDR3 sequence is 15 residues long. Germline V gives CDR1 LGHNA, CDR2 YNFKEQ. CDR3 in DNA: TGTGCCAGCAGCGCACGACAGGGGGCGCCTACTGAAGCTTTCTTT. Translation gives CASSARQGAPTEAFF.

This chain links TRBV5-1 with TRBJ2-5, with 8 positions matching TRBD2. CDR3 length equals 15 residues. The V gene end was trimmed by 4 bases and the J gene end by 4 bases; junction bases not matched to a gene: 9. The germline gives CDR1 SGHRS, CDR2 YFSETQ. CDR3 bases: TGCGCCAGCAGCCCCGGCCCGGGGGGGCTAGAGACCCAGTACTTC. It translates to CASSPGPGGLETQYF. The full variable domain, with the rest looked up from reference TRBV5-1 and TRBJ2-5, is KAGVTQTPRYLIKTRGQQVTLSCSPISGHRSVSWYQQTPGQGLQFLFEYFSETQRNKGNFPGRFSGRQFSNSRSEMNVSTLELGDSALYLCASSPGPGGLETQYFGPGTRLLVL.

The J gene is TRBJ1-1, the V gene TRBV6-5; no definite D call. The germline V gene has CDR1 MNHEY and CDR2 SVGAGI. The CDR3 spans 14 residues. Between the trimmed V and J ends, which lost 4 bases and 5 bases, there was a span of 14 bases. CDR3 in DNA: TGTGCCAGCAGTTCCGACCTTTGGGGAACTGAAGCTTTCTTT. Amino acids: CASSSDLWGTEAFF.

The gene calls are TRBV10-2 and TRBJ2-5; the D is unclear. The CDR3 totals 11 residues. V was cut by 4 bases and J by 5 bases, with 5 bases left in between. Germline values: CDR1 WSHSY, CDR2 SAAADI. For the CDR3, the DNA is TGCGCCAGCAGTGTGGTTGAGACCCAGTACTTC. Amino acid sequence: CASSVVETQYF.